Included here is one T cell receptor (beta chain) sequence, with context. Its antigen is undetermined. This specimen belongs to a study of regulatory T cells in long-lasting Graves disease. Overall study results and limits: A greater number of public clonotypes (2,741) was shared by persistent patients than by new patients (over 900).

The CDR3 totals 15 residues. Germline CDR1 and CDR2: LNHDA and SQIVND (reference sequence). Trimming at V came to 3 bases and at J to 5 bases, leaving 7 bases not matched to a gene. Building of the TCR beta libraries involved iRepertoire HTBI primers and Arm-PCR of CDR3 regions. From the multiplex PCR reads, TCRdb called clonotypes with MiXCR, one entry per CDR3 protein. Of 380,000 or so distinct CDR3 sequences listed, around 15% were seen once; the top ten hold over 20%. The time point: newly diagnosed GD, antithyroid drugs for less than 3 months. Researchers made the TCR library from RNA that was extracted from PBMCs. These data were also filed under a second study, of T cells in Graves' hyperthyroidism and ophthalmopathy.

This sample comprised peripheral blood mononuclear cells (PBMCs), obtained at new diagnosis, from a patient treated with antithyroid drugs. The V call is TRBV19, the J call TRBJ2-3; 8 nucleotides match TRBD2. This TCR derives from a woman under 30 with Graves disease. This CDR3 reads CASSIRGGRGDTQYF. The CDR3 DNA reads TGTGCCAGTAGTATCCGGGGGGGCCGAGGAGATACGCAGTATTTT.